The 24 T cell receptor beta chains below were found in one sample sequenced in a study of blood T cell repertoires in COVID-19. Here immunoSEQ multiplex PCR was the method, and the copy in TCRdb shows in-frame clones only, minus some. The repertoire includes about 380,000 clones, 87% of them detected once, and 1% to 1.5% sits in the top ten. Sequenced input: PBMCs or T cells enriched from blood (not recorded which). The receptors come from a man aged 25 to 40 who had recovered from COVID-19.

CDR3: CASSTPARAAQYF. In DNA form, the CDR3 reads TGTGCCAGCTCAACTCCGGCCCGAGCGGCGCAGTATTTT. The chain links TRBV18 to TRBJ2-3; maybe TRBD2 (5 bases). The germline V and J ends were trimmed by 5 bases and 10 bases, with 16 bases remaining between them. This CDR3 has 13 residues. Germline assignment: CDR1 KGHSH and CDR2 LQKENI. Combining the CDR3 with reference TRBV18 and TRBJ2-3 gives the whole variable domain NAGVMQNPRHLVRRRGQEARLRCSPMKGHSHVYWYRQLPEEGLKFMVYLQKENIIDESGMPKERFSAEFPKEGPSILRIQQVVRGDSAAYFCASSTPARAAQYFGPGTRLTVL.

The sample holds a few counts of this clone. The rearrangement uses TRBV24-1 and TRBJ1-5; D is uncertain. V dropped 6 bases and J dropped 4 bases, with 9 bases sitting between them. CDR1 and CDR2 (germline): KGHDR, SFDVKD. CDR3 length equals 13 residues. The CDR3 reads CATSIDGNQPQHF. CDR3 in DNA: TGTGCCACCAGTATCGACGGGAATCAGCCCCAGCATTTT.

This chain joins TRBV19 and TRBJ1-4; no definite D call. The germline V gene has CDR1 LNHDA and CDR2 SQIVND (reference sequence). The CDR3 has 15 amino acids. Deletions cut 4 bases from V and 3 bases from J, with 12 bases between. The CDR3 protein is CASSRLFGSNEKLFF. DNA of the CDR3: TGTGCCAGTAGTAGACTCTTCGGGTCTAATGAAAAACTGTTTTTT.

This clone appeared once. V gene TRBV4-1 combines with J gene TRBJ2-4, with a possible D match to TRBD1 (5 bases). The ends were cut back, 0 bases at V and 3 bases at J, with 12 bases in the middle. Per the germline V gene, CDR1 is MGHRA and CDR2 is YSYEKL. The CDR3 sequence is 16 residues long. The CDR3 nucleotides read TGCGCCAGCAGCCAAGAGGGCCAGGGCGGCAAAAACATTCAGTACTTC. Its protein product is CASSQEGQGGKNIQYF.

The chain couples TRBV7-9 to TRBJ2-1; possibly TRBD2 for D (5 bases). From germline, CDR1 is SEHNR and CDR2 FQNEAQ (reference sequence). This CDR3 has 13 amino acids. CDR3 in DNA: TGTGCGAGCGGTGGGAGCTCCTACAATGAGCAGTTCTTC. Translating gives CASGGSSYNEQFF. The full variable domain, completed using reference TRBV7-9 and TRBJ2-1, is DTGVSQNPRHKITKRGQNVTFRCDPISEHNRLYWYRQTLGQGPEFLTYFQNEAQLEKSRLLSDRFSAERPKGSFSTLEIQRTEQGDSAMYLCASGGSSYNEQFFGPGTRLTVL.

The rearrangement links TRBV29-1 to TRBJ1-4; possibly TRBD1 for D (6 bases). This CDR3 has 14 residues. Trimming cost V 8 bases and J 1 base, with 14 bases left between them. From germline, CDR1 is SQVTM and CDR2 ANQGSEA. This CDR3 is CSLSEGGTNEKLFF. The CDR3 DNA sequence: TGCAGCCTCTCCGAAGGGGGAACTAATGAAAAACTGTTTTTT.

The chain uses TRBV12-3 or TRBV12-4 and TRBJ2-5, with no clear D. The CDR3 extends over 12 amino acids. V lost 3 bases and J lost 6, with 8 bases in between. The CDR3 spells CASSLQAQTQYF. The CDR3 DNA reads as TGTGCCAGCAGTTTGCAAGCTCAGACCCAGTACTTC.

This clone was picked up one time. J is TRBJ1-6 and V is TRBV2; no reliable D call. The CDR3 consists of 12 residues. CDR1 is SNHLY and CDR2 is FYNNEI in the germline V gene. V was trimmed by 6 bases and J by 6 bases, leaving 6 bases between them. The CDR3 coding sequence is TGTGCCAGCAGACAAATTAATTCACCCCTCCACTTT. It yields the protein CASRQINSPLHF.

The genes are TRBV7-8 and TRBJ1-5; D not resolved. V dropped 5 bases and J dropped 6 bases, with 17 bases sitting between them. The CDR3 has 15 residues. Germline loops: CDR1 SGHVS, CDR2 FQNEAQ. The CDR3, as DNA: TGTGCCAGCAGCCGAGGCGAGGGTTGGGCTCAGCCCCAGCATTTT. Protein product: CASSRGEGWAQPQHF. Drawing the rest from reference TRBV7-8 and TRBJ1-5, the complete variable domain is GAGVSQSPRYKVAKRGQDVALRCDPISGHVSLFWYQQALGQGPEFLTYFQNEAQLDKSGLPSDRFFAERPEGSVSTLKIQRTQQEDSAVYLCASSRGEGWAQPQHFGDGTRLSIL.

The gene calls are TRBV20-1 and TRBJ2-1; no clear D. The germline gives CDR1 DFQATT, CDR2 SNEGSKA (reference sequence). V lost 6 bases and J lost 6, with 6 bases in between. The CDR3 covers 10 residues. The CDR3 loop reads CSAKSNEQFF. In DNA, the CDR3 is TGCAGTGCCAAATCCAATGAGCAGTTCTTC.

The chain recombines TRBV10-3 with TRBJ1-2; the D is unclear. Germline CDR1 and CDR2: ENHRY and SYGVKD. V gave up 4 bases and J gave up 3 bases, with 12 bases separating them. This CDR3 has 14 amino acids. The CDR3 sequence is CAISGIRRDYGYTF. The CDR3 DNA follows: TGTGCCATCAGTGGCATCAGGAGGGACTATGGCTACACCTTC.

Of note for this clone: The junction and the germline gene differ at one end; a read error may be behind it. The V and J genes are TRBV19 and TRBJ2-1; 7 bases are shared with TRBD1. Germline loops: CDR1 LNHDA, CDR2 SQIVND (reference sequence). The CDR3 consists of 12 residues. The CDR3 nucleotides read TGTGCCAGTAGTAACAGGGGCGACGAGCAATTCTTC. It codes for CASSNRGDEQFF.

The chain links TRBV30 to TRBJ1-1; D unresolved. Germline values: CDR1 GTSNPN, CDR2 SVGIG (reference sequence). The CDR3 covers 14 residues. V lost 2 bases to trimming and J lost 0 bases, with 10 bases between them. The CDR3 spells CAWSLGSLNTEAFF. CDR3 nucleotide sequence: TGTGCCTGGAGTTTAGGGAGCCTGAACACTGAAGCTTTCTTT.

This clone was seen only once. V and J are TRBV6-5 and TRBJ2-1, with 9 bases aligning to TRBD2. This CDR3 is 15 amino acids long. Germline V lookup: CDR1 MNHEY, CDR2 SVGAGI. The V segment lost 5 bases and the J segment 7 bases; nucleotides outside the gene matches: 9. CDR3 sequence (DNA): TGTGCCAGCAGTCCGCGGCGGGGGGGCCTAAATGAGCAGTTCTTC. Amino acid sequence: CASSPRRGGLNEQFF.

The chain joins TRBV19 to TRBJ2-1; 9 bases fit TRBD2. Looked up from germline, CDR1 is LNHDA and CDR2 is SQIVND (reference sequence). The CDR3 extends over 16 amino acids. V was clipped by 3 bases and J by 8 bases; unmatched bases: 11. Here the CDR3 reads CASSIRAGGTKDEQFF. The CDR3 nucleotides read TGTGCCAGTAGTATTAGAGCGGGGGGCACTAAGGATGAGCAGTTCTTC.

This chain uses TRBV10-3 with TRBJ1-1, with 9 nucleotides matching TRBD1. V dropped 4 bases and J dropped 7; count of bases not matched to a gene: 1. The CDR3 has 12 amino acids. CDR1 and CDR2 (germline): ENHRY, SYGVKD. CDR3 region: CAISGTGDEAFF. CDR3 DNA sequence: TGTGCCATCAGTGGGACAGGGGATGAAGCTTTCTTT.

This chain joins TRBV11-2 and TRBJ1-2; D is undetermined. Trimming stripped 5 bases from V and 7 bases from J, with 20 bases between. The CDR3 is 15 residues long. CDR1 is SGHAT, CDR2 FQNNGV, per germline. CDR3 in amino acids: CASSPAGGLLFGYTF. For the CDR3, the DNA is TGTGCCAGCAGCCCCGCGGGAGGTCTCTTGTTTGGCTACACCTTC.

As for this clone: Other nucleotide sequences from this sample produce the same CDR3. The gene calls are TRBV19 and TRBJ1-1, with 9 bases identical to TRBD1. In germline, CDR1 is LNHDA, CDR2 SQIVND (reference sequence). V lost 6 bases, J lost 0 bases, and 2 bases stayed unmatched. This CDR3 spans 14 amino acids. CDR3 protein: CASRRTGVNTEAFF. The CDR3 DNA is TGTGCCAGTAGACGGACAGGGGTGAACACTGAAGCTTTCTTT. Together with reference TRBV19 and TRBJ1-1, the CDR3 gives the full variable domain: DGGITQSPKYLFRKEGQNVTLSCEQNLNHDAMYWYRQDPGQGLRLIYYSQIVNDFQKGDIAEGYSVSREKKESFPLTVTSAQKNPTAFYLCASRRTGVNTEAFFGQGTRLTVV.

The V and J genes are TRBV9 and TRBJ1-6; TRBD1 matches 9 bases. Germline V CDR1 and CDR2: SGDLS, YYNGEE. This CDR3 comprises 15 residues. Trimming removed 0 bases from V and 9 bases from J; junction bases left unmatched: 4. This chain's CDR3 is CASSVEDRGGSPLHF. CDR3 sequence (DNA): TGTGCCAGCAGCGTAGAGGACAGGGGCGGTTCACCCCTCCACTTT.

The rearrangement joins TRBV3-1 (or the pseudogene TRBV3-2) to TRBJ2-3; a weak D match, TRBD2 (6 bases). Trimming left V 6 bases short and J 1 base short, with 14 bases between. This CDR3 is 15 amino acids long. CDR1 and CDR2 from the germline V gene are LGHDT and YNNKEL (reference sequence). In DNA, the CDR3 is TGTGCCAGCAGAGCCCGGGGGTCGCGCACAGATACGCAGTATTTT. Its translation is CASRARGSRTDTQYF.

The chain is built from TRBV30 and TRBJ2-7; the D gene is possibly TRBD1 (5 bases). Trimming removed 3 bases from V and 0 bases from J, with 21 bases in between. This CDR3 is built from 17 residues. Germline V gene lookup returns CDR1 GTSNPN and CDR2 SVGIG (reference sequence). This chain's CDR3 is CAWSDATLRVISYEQYF. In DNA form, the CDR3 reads TGTGCCTGGAGCGATGCTACACTCAGGGTAATCTCCTACGAGCAGTACTTC.

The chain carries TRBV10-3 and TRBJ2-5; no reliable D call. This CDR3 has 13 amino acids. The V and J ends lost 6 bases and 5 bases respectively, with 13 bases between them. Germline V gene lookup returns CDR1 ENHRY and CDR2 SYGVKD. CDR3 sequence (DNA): TGTGCCATCAGGGGCCCTGCGCAGGAGACCCAGTACTTC. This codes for CAIRGPAQETQYF.

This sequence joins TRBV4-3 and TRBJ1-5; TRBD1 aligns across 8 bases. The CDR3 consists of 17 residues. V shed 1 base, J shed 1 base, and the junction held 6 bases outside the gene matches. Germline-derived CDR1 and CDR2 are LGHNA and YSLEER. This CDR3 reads CASSQGTGLGSNQPQHF. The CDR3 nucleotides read TGCGCCAGCAGCCAAGGGACAGGGCTAGGGAGCAATCAGCCCCAGCATTTT.

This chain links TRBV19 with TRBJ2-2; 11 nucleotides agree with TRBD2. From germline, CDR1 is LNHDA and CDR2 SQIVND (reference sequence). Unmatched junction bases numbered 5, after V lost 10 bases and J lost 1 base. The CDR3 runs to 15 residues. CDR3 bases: TGTGCCACTTATACTAGCGGGGGGAACACCGGGGAGCTGTTTTTT. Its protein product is CATYTSGGNTGELFF.